Presented here are 11 T cell receptor beta chains from one specimen sequenced in a study of blood T cell repertoires in COVID-19. Profiling relied on immunoSEQ multiplex PCR, and the TCRdb table lists in-frame clones only, not all of them. The sample consists of roughly 150,000 clones, roughly 80% of them appearing once. Input material: peripheral blood. These receptors originate from a woman over 75 with acute or convalescent COVID-19.

This clone occurred once. The chain combines TRBV2 with TRBJ2-7; tentative D call: TRBD2 (5 bases). From germline, CDR1 is SNHLY and CDR2 FYNNEI. Between the trimmed V and J ends, which lost 7 bases and 0 bases, there was a span of 13 bases. The CDR3 is made up of 14 amino acids. CDR3: CASIKGLYSYEQYF. In DNA, the CDR3 is TGTGCCAGCATCAAAGGACTTTACTCCTACGAGCAGTACTTC.

This clone was picked up one time. This chain uses TRBV12-3 or TRBV12-4 with TRBJ1-2; D is possibly TRBD1 (6 bases). The CDR3 contains 13 residues. Trimming removed 7 bases at V and 5 bases at J, with 14 bases between. The CDR3 here is CASTLTGPYGYTF. The CDR3 nucleotides read TGTGCCAGCACCCTGACAGGCCCATATGGCTACACCTTC.

The chain carries TRBV3-1 (or the pseudogene TRBV3-2) and TRBJ1-6; D not resolved. The CDR3 length is 15 residues. Between the trimmed V and J ends, which lost 1 base and 8 bases, there was a span of 12 bases. From germline, CDR1 is LGHDT and CDR2 YNNKEL (reference sequence). In DNA, the CDR3 is TGTGCCAGCAGCCAAGGTACGGGAGGGTATTCACCCCTCCACTTT. Translating gives CASSQGTGGYSPLHF.

The rearrangement joins TRBV19 to TRBJ2-7; TRBD1 agrees at 8 bases. CDR3 size: 15 residues. Germline V gene lookup returns CDR1 LNHDA and CDR2 SQIVND (reference sequence). V gave up 4 bases and J gave up 0 bases; unmatched junction bases: 5. CDR3 residues: CASSRGQDRSYEQYF. DNA for the CDR3: TGTGCCAGTAGTAGGGGACAGGACCGCTCCTACGAGCAGTACTTC.

The chain recombines TRBV3-1 (or the pseudogene TRBV3-2) with TRBJ1-5; 7 bases are shared with TRBD1. The ends lost 1 base at V and 5 bases at J; junction bases unmatched: 2. The length of the CDR3 is 14 residues. Germline values: CDR1 LGHDT, CDR2 YNNKEL (reference sequence). Here the CDR3 reads CASSQGGTDQPQHF. The CDR3 DNA sequence: TGTGCCAGCAGCCAAGGGGGGACAGATCAGCCCCAGCATTTT.

The chain employs TRBV7-6 and TRBJ1-6, with 8 nucleotides matching TRBD1. Germline CDR1 and CDR2: SGHVS and FNYEAQ. The V segment lost 5 bases and the J segment 13 bases; nucleotides outside the gene matches: 10. The CDR3 is 14 residues long. DNA of the CDR3: TGTGCCAGCAGCCGAGGACAGGGTCGGGATCCCCTCCACTTT. This codes for CASSRGQGRDPLHF.

The chain couples TRBV12-3 or TRBV12-4 to TRBJ2-1; D uncertain. Trimming stripped 2 bases from V and 10 bases from J, with 9 bases between. There are 12 residues in the CDR3. DNA for the CDR3: TGTGCCAGCAGTTTACTGCAACTAGAGCAGTTCTTC. This gives the protein CASSLLQLEQFF.

The chain links TRBV24-1 to TRBJ2-3; the match to TRBD1 covers 8 bases. The CDR3 has 14 residues. CDR1 KGHDR and CDR2 SFDVKD come from the germline V gene. V shed 10 bases, J shed 1 base, and the junction held 6 bases outside the gene matches. CDR3 in amino acids: CATSLGQGTDTQYF. CDR3 sequence (DNA): TGTGCCACATCCCTGGGACAGGGCACAGATACGCAGTATTTT.

This sequence joins TRBV24-1 and TRBJ2-3; 9 bases are shared with TRBD2. The CDR3 is 13 residues long. The ends lost 5 bases at V and 9 bases at J; junction bases unmatched: 5. Germline CDR1 reads KGHDR; CDR2 reads SFDVKD. CDR3: CATSGRAGGTQYF. CDR3 in DNA: TGTGCCACCAGTGGTAGGGCGGGGGGGACGCAGTATTTT.

The rearrangement joins TRBV6-2 or TRBV6-3 to TRBJ2-7; 7 nucleotides match TRBD1. V dropped 0 bases and J dropped 7; count of bases not matched to a gene: 9. This CDR3 contains 15 residues. CDR1 is MNHEY, CDR2 SVGEGT, per germline. The CDR3 loop reads CASSYSGGGTKEQYF. CDR3 in DNA: TGTGCCAGCAGTTACTCAGGGGGCGGAACGAAGGAGCAGTACTTC.

This chain joins TRBV27 and TRBJ1-2; a weak D match, TRBD1 (5 bases). Trimming left V 2 bases short and J 5 bases short, with 12 bases between. CDR1 is MNHEY, CDR2 SMNVEV, per germline (reference sequence). CDR3 length: 14 amino acids. The CDR3 region has the DNA TGTGCCAGCAGTTTACGTGGGGCTGGGTATGGCTACACCTTC. It translates to CASSLRGAGYGYTF.